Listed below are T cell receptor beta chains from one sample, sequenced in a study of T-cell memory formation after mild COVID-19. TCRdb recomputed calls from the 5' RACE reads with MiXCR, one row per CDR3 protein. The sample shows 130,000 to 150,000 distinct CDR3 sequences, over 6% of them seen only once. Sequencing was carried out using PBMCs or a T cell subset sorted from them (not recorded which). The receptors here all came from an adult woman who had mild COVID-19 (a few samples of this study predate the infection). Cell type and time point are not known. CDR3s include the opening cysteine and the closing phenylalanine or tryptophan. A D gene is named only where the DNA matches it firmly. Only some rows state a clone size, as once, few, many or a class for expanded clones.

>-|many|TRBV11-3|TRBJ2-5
TGTGCCAGCAGCTTAGGTGCGGGGAGACAGGAAGAGACCCAGTACTTC
CASSLGAGRQEETQYF
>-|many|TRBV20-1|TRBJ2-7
TGCAGTGCTATCATTCCGGGACGCTACGAGCAGTACTTC
CSAIIPGRYEQYF
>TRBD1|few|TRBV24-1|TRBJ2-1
TGTGCCACCAGCAACCCATGGGACAGCTACAATGAGCAGTTCTTC
CATSNPWDSYNEQFF
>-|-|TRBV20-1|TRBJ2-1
TGCAGTGCTAGAACTCTGGACAGTCGCCTATACAATGAGCAGTTCTTC
CSARTLDSRLYNEQFF
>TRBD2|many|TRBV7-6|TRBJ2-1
TGTGCCAGCAGCAATCCTCTAGCGGGCGGATACAATGAGCAGTTCTTC
CASSNPLAGGYNEQFF
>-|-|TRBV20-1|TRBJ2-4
TGCAGTGCTAGAGATTTTGGACACACCGACAAAAACATTCAGTACTTC
CSARDFGHTDKNIQYF
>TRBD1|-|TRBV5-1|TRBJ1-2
TGCGCCAGCAGCTCGGCGGGACAGGGGGTAGGTGGCTACACCTTC
CASSSAGQGVGGYTF
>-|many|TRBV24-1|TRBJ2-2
TGTGCCACCGAGGGGGTGAGCGTACTCACCGGGGAGCTGTTTTTT
CATEGVSVLTGELFF
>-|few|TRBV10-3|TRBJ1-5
TGTGCCATCAGTGAGTCGACGAGGGATCAGCCCCAGCATTTT
CAISESTRDQPQHF
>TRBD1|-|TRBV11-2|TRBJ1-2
TGTGCCAGCAGATTTACAGGGGTGGATGGCTACACCTTC
CASRFTGVDGYTF
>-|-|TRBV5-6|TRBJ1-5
TGTGCCAGCAGCCTCTTGGGGGCTGGCAATCAGCCCCAGCATTTT
CASSLLGAGNQPQHF
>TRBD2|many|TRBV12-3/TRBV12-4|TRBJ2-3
TGTGCCAGCAGGCTGGTCCCCGGCGGGGGGCCGATATTAGATACGCAGTATTTT
CASRLVPGGGPILDTQYF
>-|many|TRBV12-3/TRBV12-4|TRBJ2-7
TGTGCCAGCATCTTGGGCTCCTACGAGCAGTACTTC
CASILGSYEQYF
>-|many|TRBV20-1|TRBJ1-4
TGCAGTGCCAGCCGGGACGGACGGAATGAAAAACTGTTTTTT
CSASRDGRNEKLFF
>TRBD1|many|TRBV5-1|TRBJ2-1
TGCGCCAGCAGCTTGGACAGGGGCAACAATGAGCAGTTCTTC
CASSLDRGNNEQFF
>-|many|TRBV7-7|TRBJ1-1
TGTGCTAGCAGCCATTCCTTGAACACTGAAGCTTTCTTT
CASSHSLNTEAFF
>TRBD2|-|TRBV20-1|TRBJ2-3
TGCAGTGCTAGAGACCCCGGGACTAGATCGACAGATACGCAGTATTTT
CSARDPGTRSTDTQYF
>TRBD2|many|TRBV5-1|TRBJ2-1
TGCGCCAGCAGCTGGAGCGGGGGGGCCTTTGAGCAGTTCTTC
CASSWSGGAFEQFF
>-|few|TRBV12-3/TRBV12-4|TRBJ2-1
TGTGCCAGCAGCCTGACACGGACCTACAATGAGCAGTTCTTC
CASSLTRTYNEQFF
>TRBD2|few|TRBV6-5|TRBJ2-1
TGTGCCAGCAGTTACTCGGTAGCGGGGGTTCATTACAATGAGCAGTTCTTC
CASSYSVAGVHYNEQFF
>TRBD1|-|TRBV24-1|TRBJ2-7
TGTGCCACCAGTGACTCCCGACAGGGTTACGAGCAGTACTTC
CATSDSRQGYEQYF
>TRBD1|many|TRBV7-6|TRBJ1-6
TGTGCCAGCAGCCCTGAACAGGGGTGGGTCTATAATTCACCCCTCCACTTT
CASSPEQGWVYNSPLHF
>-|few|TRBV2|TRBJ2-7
TGTGCCAGCAGGCCGGACACCTACGAGCAGTACTTC
CASRPDTYEQYF
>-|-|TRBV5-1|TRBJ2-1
TGCGCCAGCAGCCCCCCGAATTACAATGAGCAGTTCTTC
CASSPPNYNEQFF
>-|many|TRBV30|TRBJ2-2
TGTGCCTGGATCGAACGGGGAAGCGGGGAGCTGTTTTTT
CAWIERGSGELFF
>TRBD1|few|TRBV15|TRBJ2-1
TGTGCCACCAGCAGAGATGTGCAGGGGGGACAGGGCGGTTTCGATGAGCAGTTCTTC
CATSRDVQGGQGGFDEQFF
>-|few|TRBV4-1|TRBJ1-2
TGCGCCAGCAGCCAAGATCGGACCAAGGGGTATGGCTACACCTTC
CASSQDRTKGYGYTF
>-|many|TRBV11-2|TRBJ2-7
TGTGCCAGCAGCCCTCTACAGAAGCGACAGTACTTC
CASSPLQKRQYF
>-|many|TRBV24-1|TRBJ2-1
TGTGCCACCAGTGATTCTGTCAGGGAGGTCAATGAGCAGTTCTTC
CATSDSVREVNEQFF
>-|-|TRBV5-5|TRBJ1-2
TGTGCCAGCAGCTTGTGGGATAAGGCTCCCTATGGCTACACCTTC
CASSLWDKAPYGYTF
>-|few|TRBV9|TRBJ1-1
TGTGCCAGCAAATTTCATTTGGGGGAAGAGAACACTGAAGCTTTCTTT
CASKFHLGEENTEAFF
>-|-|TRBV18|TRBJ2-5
TGTGCCAGCTCACCTACCATACACCAAGAGACCCAGTACTTC
CASSPTIHQETQYF
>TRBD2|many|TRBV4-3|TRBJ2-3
TGCGCCAGCAGCCAAGATCTTACTAGCGGGGCAGATACGCAGTATTTT
CASSQDLTSGADTQYF
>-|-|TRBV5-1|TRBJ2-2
TGCGCCAGCGCTTTGTCTACAGGGAAAACCGGGGAGCTGTTTTTT
CASALSTGKTGELFF
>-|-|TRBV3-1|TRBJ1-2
TGTGCCAGCAGCCCCGGGGCCGTAAGGGGTGGCTACACCTTC
CASSPGAVRGGYTF
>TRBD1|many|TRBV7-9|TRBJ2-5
TGTGCCAGCAGCTTAGCCTACCTCCGGGACAGCGATCAAGAGACCCAGTACTTC
CASSLAYLRDSDQETQYF
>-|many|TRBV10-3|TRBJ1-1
TGTGCCATCGGGGGGACCATGAACACTGAAGCTTTCTTT
CAIGGTMNTEAFF
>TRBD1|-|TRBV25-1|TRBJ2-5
TGTGCCAGCAGTGTAAGACAGGGGTTTTTGGAGACCCAGTACTTC
CASSVRQGFLETQYF
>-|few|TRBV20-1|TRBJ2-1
TGCAGTGCTCCCCTGAGGGGGGCGGATGAGCAGTTCTTC
CSAPLRGADEQFF
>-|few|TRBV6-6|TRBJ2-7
TGTGCCAGCCGGGCCGAATTTTACGAGCAGTACTTC
CASRAEFYEQYF
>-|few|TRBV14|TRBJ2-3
TGTGCCAGCAGCTCCCAGGGGTACAGCGGGGAATTCACAGATACGCAGTATTTT
CASSSQGYSGEFTDTQYF
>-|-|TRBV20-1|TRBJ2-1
TGCAGTGCTAGAGATGGACCCCCTCTGGGCAATGAGCAGTTCTTC
CSARDGPPLGNEQFF
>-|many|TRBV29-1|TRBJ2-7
TGCAGCGTTCTGGCCGCTCCATCCTACGAGCAGTACTTC
CSVLAAPSYEQYF
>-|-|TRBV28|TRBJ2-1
TGTGCCGCCAGCCAGGGACTGAATGAGCAGTTCTTC
CAASQGLNEQFF
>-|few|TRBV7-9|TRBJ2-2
TGTGCCAGCAGCTTTTGGAAGGCTGAGACCGGGGAGCTGTTTTTT
CASSFWKAETGELFF
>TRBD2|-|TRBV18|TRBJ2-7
TGTGCCAGCTCGTCCCGCGGGACTAGCGCCCACGAGCAGTACTTC
CASSSRGTSAHEQYF
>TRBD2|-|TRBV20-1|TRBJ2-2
TGCAGTGCTAGAGCGAGCGGGAGGGCCGGGGAGCTGTTTTTT
CSARASGRAGELFF
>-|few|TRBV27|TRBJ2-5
TGTGCCAGCGCAGAGGGGTTTCAAGAGACCCAGTACTTC
CASAEGFQETQYF
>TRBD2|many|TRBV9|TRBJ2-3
TGTGCCAGCAGCGTAGCAGCTAGCGGGGGAGGTTTAGATACGCAGTATTTT
CASSVAASGGGLDTQYF
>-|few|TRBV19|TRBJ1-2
TGTGCCAGTAGTGCGTCAACTACTCGGGGCTGGCCTGGCTACACCTTC
CASSASTTRGWPGYTF
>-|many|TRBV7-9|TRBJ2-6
TGTGCCAGCAGCCCCGGATCTTACTCTGGGGCCAACGTCCTGACTTTC
CASSPGSYSGANVLTF
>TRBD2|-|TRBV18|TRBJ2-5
TGTGCCAGCTCACCACCGAATAGCGGGGGGCCGTGGGAGACCCAGTACTTC
CASSPPNSGGPWETQYF
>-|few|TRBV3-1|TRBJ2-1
TGTGCCAGCAGCCAAGCAGGTGAGCAGTTCTTC
CASSQAGEQFF
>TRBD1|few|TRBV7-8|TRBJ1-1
TGTGCCAGCAGCTTAGCAGGGGACAGTGAAGCTTTCTTT
CASSLAGDSEAFF
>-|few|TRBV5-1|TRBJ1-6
TGCGCCAGCAGCTCCGGAGATTCACCCCTCCACTTT
CASSSGDSPLHF
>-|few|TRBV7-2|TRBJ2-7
TGTGCCAGCAGCTACCTTGGTGGGGGGGCGGGCGAGCAGTACTTC
CASSYLGGGAGEQYF